Listed below are T cell receptor beta chains from one sample, sequenced in a study of shared clonotypes between healthy human individuals. Clones were sequenced by immunoSEQ multiplex PCR, and TCRdb holds only the in-frame ones, with some missing. The profile shows around 1.6 million clones, 95% to 99% of them singletons. Sequenced material: naive CD4+ T cells sorted from blood. These receptors all come from a man aged 25-45 years in good health. Each CDR3 is given with its conserved first and last residue. Each record gives: J gene, CDR3 length, clone size, V gene, D gene, CDR3 protein, CDR3 DNA. A D gene is named only where the DNA matches it firmly. Part of the rows lack a size; the others show once, few, many or a class for expanded clones.

TRBJ2-1 | 14 | - | TRBV28 | - | CASSFVGSYNEQFF | TGTGCCAGCAGTTTTGTAGGCTCCTACAATGAGCAGTTCTTC
TRBJ2-3 | 12 | once | TRBV7-2 | - | CASSFPFGTQYF | TGTGCCAGCAGCTTCCCGTTCGGTACGCAGTATTTT
TRBJ2-5 | 16 | - | TRBV18 | TRBD1 | CASSPGLTGNQETQYF | TGTGCCAGCTCACCAGGTTTGACAGGGAACCAAGAGACCCAGTACTTC
TRBJ1-3 | 15 | once | TRBV5-6 | - | CASSLRTISGNTIYF | TGTGCCAGCAGCTTGCGAACTATCTCTGGAAACACCATATATTTT
TRBJ2-2 | 16 | - | TRBV5-4 | TRBD2 | CASSLTLGRGTGELFF | TGTGCCAGCAGCTTGACCCTAGGGAGGGGCACCGGGGAGCTGTTTTTT
TRBJ2-7 | 16 | - | TRBV27 | TRBD2 | CASKVLAGENFYEQYF | TGTGCCAGCAAAGTCCTAGCGGGAGAAAATTTTTACGAGCAGTACTTC
TRBJ2-6 | 15 | - | TRBV10-1 | - | CASSSDSSGANVLTF | TGCGCCAGCAGCTCAGACAGCTCTGGGGCCAACGTCCTGACTTTC
TRBJ2-6 | 22 | - | TRBV18 | TRBD1 | CASSPDPGQGQNTPSGANVLTF | TGTGCCAGCTCACCAGATCCAGGACAGGGCCAGAATACCCCCTCTGGGGCCAACGTTCTGACTTTC
TRBJ2-7 | 20 | - | TRBV9 | - | CASSVGGVWGTELAPYEQYF | TGTGCCAGCAGCGTAGGAGGGGTGTGGGGGACAGAACTAGCTCCCTACGAGCAGTACTTC
TRBJ1-2 | 16 | - | TRBV27 | - | CASSPRTVTPLVGYTF | TGTGCCAGCAGTCCCAGGACAGTAACCCCCCTTGTGGGCTACACCTTC
TRBJ1-5 | 13 | once | TRBV10-1 | - | CASSEGVDQPQHF | TGCGCCAGCAGTGAGGGGGTAGATCAGCCCCAGCATTTT
TRBJ2-5 | 15 | - | TRBV5-5 | TRBD2 | CASSLGGRGQETQYF | TGTGCCAGCAGCTTGGGCGGGAGAGGGCAAGAGACCCAGTACTTC
TRBJ2-6 | 18 | - | TRBV5-1 | TRBD1 | CASSSWTGSPSGANVLTF | TGCGCCAGCAGCTCCTGGACAGGATCCCCTTCTGGGGCCAACGTCCTGACTTTC
TRBJ2-7 | 16 | - | TRBV7-8 | TRBD1 | CASSLGVLDRGLWQYF | TGTGCCAGCAGCTTAGGTGTTTTGGACAGGGGACTGTGGCAGTACTTC
TRBJ1-5 | 14 | - | TRBV6-6 | - | CASRWGGSNQPQHF | TGTGCCAGCAGGTGGGGGGGGAGCAATCAGCCCCAGCATTTT
TRBJ2-1 | 15 | - | TRBV14 | - | CASSQALAGYNEQFF | TGTGCCAGCAGCCAGGCACTAGCTGGTTACAATGAGCAGTTCTTC
TRBJ2-7 | 13 | - | TRBV18 | - | CASSQVGLYEQYF | TGTGCCAGCTCACAGGTGGGGCTCTACGAGCAGTACTTC
TRBJ1-2 | 13 | few | TRBV7-3 | - | CASSLRRGSGYTF | TGTGCCAGCAGCTTAAGAAGGGGAAGCGGCTACACCTTC
TRBJ1-2 | 15 | - | TRBV6-5 | - | CASSYGSLRDYGYTF | TGTGCCAGCAGTTACGGGTCCTTGAGGGACTATGGCTACACCTTC
TRBJ1-1 | 13 | - | TRBV18 | - | CASSPLTNTEAFF | TGTGCCAGCTCACCATTGACGAACACTGAAGCTTTCTTT
TRBJ1-1 | 14 | - | TRBV28 | - | CASTSPGLDTEAFF | TGTGCCAGCACCTCTCCAGGACTGGACACTGAAGCTTTCTTT
TRBJ2-7 | 14 | - | TRBV4-3 | - | CASSQRTGDHEQYF | TGCGCCAGCAGCCAACGTACTGGGGATCACGAGCAGTACTTC
TRBJ2-7 | 15 | - | TRBV9 | TRBD2 | CASSVGVAGGHVQYF | TGTGCCAGCAGCGTAGGGGTAGCGGGAGGGCATGTGCAGTACTTC
TRBJ1-4 | 13 | - | TRBV29-1 | - | CSVAQNINEKLFF | TGCAGCGTTGCACAGAACATTAATGAAAAACTGTTTTTT
TRBJ1-2 | 13 | - | TRBV28 | - | CASRLVPDYGYTF | TGTGCCAGCAGATTAGTACCGGACTATGGCTACACCTTC
TRBJ1-1 | 12 | few | TRBV19 | - | CASSVGYTEAFF | TGTGCCAGTAGTGTGGGGTACACTGAAGCTTTCTTT
TRBJ2-3 | 14 | - | TRBV29-1 | - | CSVLGSTSTDTQYF | TGCAGCGTTTTGGGGAGTACTAGCACAGATACGCAGTATTTT
TRBJ1-2 | 16 | - | TRBV4-1 | - | CASSQVPNTEIYGYTF | TGCGCCAGCAGCCAAGTACCCAATACAGAGATCTATGGCTACACCTTC
TRBJ1-1 | 13 | - | TRBV18 | - | CASSPLEGAGAFF | TGTGCCAGCTCACCACTCGAAGGCGCGGGGGCTTTCTTT
TRBJ1-2 | 11 | - | TRBV10-2 | - | CATAQGNGYTF | TGCGCCACCGCACAGGGAAATGGCTACACCTTC
TRBJ2-7 | 16 | - | TRBV28 | TRBD2 | CASSPKTSGRRYEQYF | TGTGCCAGCAGTCCCAAAACTAGCGGGAGGCGGTACGAGCAGTACTTC
TRBJ2-7 | 13 | - | TRBV5-1 | - | CASSLQGSYEQYF | TGCGCCAGCAGCTTACAGGGCTCCTACGAGCAGTACTTC
TRBJ2-2 | 16 | - | TRBV5-4 | TRBD1 | CASSGYRGVDTGELFF | TGTGCCAGCAGCGGATACAGGGGGGTGGACACCGGGGAGCTGTTTTTT
TRBJ2-7 | 15 | - | TRBV28 | - | CASSLMDRSSYEQYF | TGTGCCAGCAGCTTGATGGACCGGAGCTCCTACGAGCAGTACTTC
TRBJ1-2 | 16 | - | TRBV6-5 | TRBD1 | CASSYRGQGALYGYTF | TGTGCCAGCAGTTACAGGGGACAGGGGGCCCTCTATGGCTACACCTTC
TRBJ2-5 | 14 | - | TRBV14 | - | CASSLRQHQETQYF | TGTGCCAGCAGCCTTAGACAGCACCAAGAGACCCAGTACTTC
TRBJ2-1 | 14 | - | TRBV9 | - | CASSVQSSYNEQFF | TGTGCCAGCAGCGTACAGAGCTCCTACAATGAGCAGTTCTTC
TRBJ2-1 | 16 | - | TRBV7-3 | - | CASSLIRPSGANEQFF | TGTGCCAGCAGCTTAATTCGCCCCTCTGGGGCCAATGAGCAGTTCTTC
TRBJ2-1 | 13 | - | TRBV2 | TRBD1 | CASNRQGGNEQFF | TGTGCCAGCAATCGACAGGGGGGCAATGAGCAGTTCTTC
TRBJ2-1 | 20 | - | TRBV7-5 | - | CARSQNPPSGRARSYNEQFF | TGTGCCAGAAGCCAAAACCCACCTAGCGGGAGGGCACGGTCCTACAATGAGCAGTTCTTC
TRBJ2-3 | 12 | - | TRBV28 | - | CASRSLPDTQYF | TGTGCCAGCAGAAGCTTGCCAGATACGCAGTATTTT
TRBJ2-7 | 12 | - | TRBV5-1 | - | CASSFGSYEQYF | TGCGCCAGCAGCTTCGGCTCCTACGAGCAGTACTTC
TRBJ2-3 | 12 | - | TRBV5-6 | - | CASSQTGDTQYF | TGTGCCAGCAGCCAGACAGGAGATACGCAGTATTTT
TRBJ2-5 | 12 | - | TRBV7-2 | - | CASSFHQETQYF | TGTGCCAGCAGCTTCCACCAAGAGACCCAGTACTTC
TRBJ1-2 | 14 | - | TRBV29-1 | TRBD1 | CSANTGTGGDGYTF | TGCAGCGCCAACACGGGGACAGGGGGCGACGGCTACACCTTC
TRBJ2-5 | 12 | once | TRBV6-1 | TRBD1 | CASIRGQETQYF | TGTGCCAGCATAAGGGGGCAGGAGACCCAGTACTTC
TRBJ1-5 | 16 | - | TRBV6-5 | - | CASSYSGGRGDQPQHF | TGTGCCAGCAGTTACTCTGGAGGGAGGGGCGATCAGCCCCAGCATTTT
TRBJ2-7 | 16 | - | TRBV7-9 | TRBD1 | CASSFRGDRGIYEQYF | TGTGCCAGCAGCTTCCGAGGAGACAGGGGGATCTACGAGCAGTACTTC
TRBJ2-1 | 19 | once | TRBV28 | - | CASTPLDGAGLSSYNEQFF | TGTGCCAGCACCCCCTTGGACGGGGCGGGCCTGAGCTCCTACAATGAGCAGTTCTTC
TRBJ2-6 | 15 | - | TRBV7-2 | - | CASSLVIAGANVLTF | TGTGCCAGCAGCTTAGTAATTGCCGGGGCCAACGTCCTGACTTTC
TRBJ2-3 | 15 | - | TRBV28 | - | CASSLFYGSTDTQYF | TGTGCCAGCAGTTTATTTTACGGGAGCACAGATACGCAGTATTTT
TRBJ2-1 | 15 | - | TRBV2 | TRBD2 | CATVYGTSGNNEQFF | TGTGCCACCGTCTACGGGACTAGCGGGAACAATGAGCAGTTCTTC
TRBJ1-1 | 14 | - | TRBV9 | - | CASSADGYNTEAFF | TGTGCCAGCAGCGCCGACGGCTATAACACTGAAGCTTTCTTT
TRBJ2-3 | 15 | - | TRBV15 | TRBD2 | CATSRALAGGDTQYF | TGTGCCACCAGCAGAGCCCTAGCGGGAGGGGATACGCAGTATTTT
TRBJ2-1 | 13 | - | TRBV29-1 | - | CSVPPDGYNEQFF | TGCAGCGTACCCCCAGACGGATACAATGAGCAGTTCTTC
TRBJ1-1 | 14 | - | TRBV5-5 | - | CASSLEVRGEEAFF | TGTGCCAGCAGCTTGGAGGTTAGGGGCGAGGAAGCTTTCTTT
TRBJ1-1 | 14 | - | TRBV28 | - | CASGPSGRNTEAFF | TGTGCCAGCGGCCCCTCAGGGAGGAACACTGAAGCTTTCTTT
TRBJ2-7 | 14 | - | TRBV10-3 | - | CAISEGPGGDEQYF | TGTGCCATCAGTGAAGGACCCGGTGGGGACGAGCAGTACTTC
TRBJ2-1 | 12 | - | TRBV2 | - | CANERASGEQFF | TGTGCCAACGAGAGGGCGTCGGGTGAGCAGTTCTTC